This record covers a single TCR beta chain. This sample stems from a study of CD8 T cells in Susac syndrome. Germline lookup yields CDR1 SGHNT and CDR2 YYREEE (reference sequence). The CDR3 has 13 amino acids. Trimming removed 3 bases at V and 5 bases at J, with 11 bases between. Random hexamers were used to reverse transcribe an amount of roughly 0.45 to 1 ug RNA. Each CDR3 protein gets one entry after TCRdb re-called the immunoSEQ multiplex PCR reads with MiXCR. This repertoire shows roughly 140,000 distinct CDR3 sequences, roughly 95% found once; its top ten account for around 0.08%. The sample was CD4+ T cells from PBMCs. The sequence was obtained from a human donor with Susac syndrome. This chain connects TRBV5-4 to TRBJ2-5; D not certain. This chain's CDR3 is CASSSHETETQYF. DNA of the CDR3: TGTGCCAGCAGCTCCCATGAAACGGAGACCCAGTACTTC.